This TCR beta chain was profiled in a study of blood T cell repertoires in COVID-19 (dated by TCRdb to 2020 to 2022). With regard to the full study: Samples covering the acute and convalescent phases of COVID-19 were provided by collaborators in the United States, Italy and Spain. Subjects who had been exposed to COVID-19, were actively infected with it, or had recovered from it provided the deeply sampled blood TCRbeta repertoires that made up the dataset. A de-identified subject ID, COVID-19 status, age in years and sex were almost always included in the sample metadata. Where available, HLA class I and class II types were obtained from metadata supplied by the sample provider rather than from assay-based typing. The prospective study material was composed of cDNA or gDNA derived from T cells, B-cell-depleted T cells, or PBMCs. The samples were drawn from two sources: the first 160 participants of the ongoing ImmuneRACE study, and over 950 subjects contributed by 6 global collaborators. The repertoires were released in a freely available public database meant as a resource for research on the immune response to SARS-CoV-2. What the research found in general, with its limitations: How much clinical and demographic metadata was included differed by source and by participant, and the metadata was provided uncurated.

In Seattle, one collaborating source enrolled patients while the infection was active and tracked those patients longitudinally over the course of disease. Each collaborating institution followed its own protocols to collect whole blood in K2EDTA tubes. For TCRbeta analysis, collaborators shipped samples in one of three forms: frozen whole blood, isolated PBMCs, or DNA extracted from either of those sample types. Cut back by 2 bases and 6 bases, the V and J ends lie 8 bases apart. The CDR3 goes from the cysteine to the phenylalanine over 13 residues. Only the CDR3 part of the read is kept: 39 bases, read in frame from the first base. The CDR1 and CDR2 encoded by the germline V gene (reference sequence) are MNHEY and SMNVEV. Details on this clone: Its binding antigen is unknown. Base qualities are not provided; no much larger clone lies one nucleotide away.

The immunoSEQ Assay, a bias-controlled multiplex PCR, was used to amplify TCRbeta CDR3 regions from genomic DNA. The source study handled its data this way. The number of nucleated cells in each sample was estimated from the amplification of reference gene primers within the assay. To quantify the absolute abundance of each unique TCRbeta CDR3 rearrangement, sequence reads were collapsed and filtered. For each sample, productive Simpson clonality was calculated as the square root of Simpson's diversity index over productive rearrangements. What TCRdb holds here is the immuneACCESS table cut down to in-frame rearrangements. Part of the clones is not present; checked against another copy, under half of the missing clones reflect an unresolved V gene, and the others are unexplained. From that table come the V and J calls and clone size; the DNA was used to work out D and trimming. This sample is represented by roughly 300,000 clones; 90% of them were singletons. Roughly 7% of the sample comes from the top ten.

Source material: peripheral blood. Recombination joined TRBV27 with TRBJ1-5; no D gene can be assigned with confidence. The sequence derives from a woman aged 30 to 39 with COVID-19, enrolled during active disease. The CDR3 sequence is CASSLRVAQPQHF. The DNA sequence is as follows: TGTGCCAGCAGTTTAAGAGTAGCTCAGCCCCAGCATTTT.